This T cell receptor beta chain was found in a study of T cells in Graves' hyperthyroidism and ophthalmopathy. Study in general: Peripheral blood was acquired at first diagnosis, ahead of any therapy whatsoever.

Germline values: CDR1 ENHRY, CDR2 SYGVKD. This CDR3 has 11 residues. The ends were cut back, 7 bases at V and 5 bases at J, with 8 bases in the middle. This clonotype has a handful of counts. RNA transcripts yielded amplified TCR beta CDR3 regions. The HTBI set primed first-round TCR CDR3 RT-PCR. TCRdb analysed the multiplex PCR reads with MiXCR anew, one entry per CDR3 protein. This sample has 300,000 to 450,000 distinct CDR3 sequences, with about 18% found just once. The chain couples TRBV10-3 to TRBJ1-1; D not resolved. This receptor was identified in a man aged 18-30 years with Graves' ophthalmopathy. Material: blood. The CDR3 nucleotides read TGTGCCATCACCCTGGGAACTGAAGCTTTCTTT. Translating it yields CAITLGTEAFF.